The rows below give T cell receptor beta chains drawn from one sample of a study of T cells in Graves' hyperthyroidism and ophthalmopathy. TCRdb itself ran the multiplex PCR reads through MiXCR, one entry per CDR3 protein. The sample carries hundreds of thousands of distinct CDR3 sequences, 15% to 20% recorded once. The sample comprised blood. These receptors all stem from a woman in her forties or fifties with Graves' hyperthyroidism that later progressed to Graves' ophthalmopathy. Both conserved end residues are part of each CDR3. D genes are given only for firm matches. For some rows the clone size is stated as once, few or many, or as a class when expanded; others skip it.

size,V,D,J,CDR3,DNA
few,TRBV10-3,-,TRBJ1-4,CAISAGRGEKLFF,TGTGCCATCAGTGCGGGGAGGGGTGAAAAACTGTTTTTT
few,TRBV5-1,-,TRBJ1-1,CASSYPGEAFF,TGCGCCAGCAGCTACCCAGGGGAAGCTTTCTTT
few,TRBV24-1,-,TRBJ1-1,CATSAGVGTEAFF,TGTGCCACCAGTGCGGGGGTGGGCACTGAAGCTTTCTTT
few,TRBV24-1,TRBD1,TRBJ1-3,CATSNGQAGGNTIYF,TGTGCCACCAGCAACGGACAGGCGGGTGGAAACACCATATATTTT
many,TRBV11-2,-,TRBJ2-3,CASSSQRYTQYF,TGTGCCAGCAGCTCGCAGAGATATACGCAGTATTTT
few,TRBV30,TRBD1,TRBJ1-1,CAKRQGPNTEAFF,TGTGCCAAACGACAGGGGCCAAACACTGAAGCTTTCTTT
-,TRBV14,-,TRBJ2-5,CASSLIQGLETQYF,TGTGCCAGCAGCCTCATACAGGGTTTGGAGACCCAGTACTTC
many,TRBV20-1,-,TRBJ1-1,CSAFGRGNTEAFF,TGCAGTGCTTTCGGACGGGGGAACACTGAAGCTTTCTTT
many,TRBV3-1,TRBD1,TRBJ1-5,CASRDRASNQPQHF,TGTGCCAGCAGGGACAGGGCTTCAAATCAGCCCCAGCATTTT
many,TRBV7-2,-,TRBJ2-7,CASSLARDGSYEQYF,TGTGCCAGCAGCTTAGCGCGGGACGGTTCCTACGAGCAGTACTTC
-,TRBV5-1,-,TRBJ2-7,CAGSSGGITAYEQYF,TGCGCCGGCAGCTCAGGAGGGATTACCGCCTACGAGCAGTACTTC
many,TRBV6-1,TRBD1,TRBJ1-6,CASSEATGRDNSPLHF,TGTGCCAGCAGTGAAGCGACAGGGAGGGATAATTCACCCCTCCACTTT
-,TRBV9,-,TRBJ1-6,CASSVGPENNSPLHF,TGTGCCAGCAGCGTAGGCCCCGAGAACAATTCACCCCTCCACTTT
many,TRBV7-2,-,TRBJ1-5,CASSLAGSGQPQHF,TGTGCCAGCAGCTTGGCGGGTTCCGGTCAGCCCCAGCATTTT
-,TRBV7-8,-,TRBJ2-3,CASSFSEITTDTQYF,TGTGCCAGCAGCTTTTCCGAAATTACCACAGATACGCAGTATTTT
many,TRBV27,-,TRBJ2-7,CASSLLSESSYEQYF,TGTGCCAGCAGCTTGCTTTCGGAAAGCTCCTACGAGCAGTACTTC
-,TRBV4-2,-,TRBJ1-2,CASSPHPEGDYGYTF,TGTGCCAGCAGCCCCCACCCGGAGGGTGACTATGGCTACACCTTC
many,TRBV2,-,TRBJ2-5,CASRTSGQTQYF,TGTGCCAGCAGAACGTCAGGACAGACCCAGTACTTC
few,TRBV20-1,-,TRBJ2-3,CSARDGGGTDTQYF,TGCAGTGCTAGAGACGGAGGGGGCACAGATACGCAGTATTTT
many,TRBV20-1,-,TRBJ1-1,CSARDPGDSSMNTEAFF,TGCAGTGCTAGAGATCCTGGGGACTCCTCTATGAACACTGAAGCTTTCTTT
-,TRBV2,-,TRBJ1-1,CASSEWGKLNTEAFF,TGTGCCAGCAGTGAATGGGGTAAACTGAACACTGAAGCTTTCTTT
many,TRBV7-3,-,TRBJ2-3,CASSGVTDTQYF,TGTGCCAGCAGCGGGGTCACAGATACGCAGTATTTT
many,TRBV12-3/TRBV12-4,TRBD2,TRBJ2-5,CASSPGTSGGAGTQYF,TGTGCCAGCAGTCCCGGGACTAGCGGGGGGGCTGGGACCCAGTACTTC
few,TRBV20-1,TRBD1,TRBJ2-1,CSARDEGGRYNEQFF,TGCAGTGCTAGAGATGAAGGGGGCCGGTACAATGAGCAGTTCTTC
many,TRBV5-6,TRBD2,TRBJ2-5,CASSPTSGGKTQYF,TGTGCCAGCAGCCCGACTAGCGGGGGAAAGACCCAGTACTTC
-,TRBV30,TRBD1,TRBJ1-2,CAWSVRRTGAPYGYTF,TGTGCCTGGAGTGTAAGGAGGACAGGGGCCCCCTATGGCTACACCTTC
-,TRBV15,-,TRBJ1-5,CATSRDLRAQPQHF,TGTGCCACCAGCAGAGATCTGAGAGCTCAGCCCCAGCATTTT
many,TRBV27,-,TRBJ2-3,CASSLMTDTDTQYF,TGTGCCAGCAGTTTAATGACGGACACAGATACGCAGTATTTT
many,TRBV5-1,TRBD2,TRBJ2-3,CASSSTSGGTSTDTQYF,TGCGCCAGCAGCTCGACTAGCGGGGGAACTAGCACAGATACGCAGTATTTT
-,TRBV6-5,-,TRBJ1-6,CASSSLVSYNSPLHF,TGTGCCAGCAGTTCATTAGTCTCCTATAATTCACCCCTCCACTTT
many,TRBV10-3,TRBD1,TRBJ2-1,CAMRQGWDNEQFF,TGTGCCATGCGACAGGGGTGGGACAATGAGCAGTTCTTC
many,TRBV2,-,TRBJ1-5,CASSEGQASNQPQHF,TGTGCCAGCAGTGAAGGACAGGCAAGCAATCAGCCCCAGCATTTT
few,TRBV29-1,TRBD1,TRBJ1-2,CSVEGQGPSLYGYTF,TGCAGCGTTGAGGGACAGGGTCCTTCCCTTTATGGCTACACCTTC
-,TRBV4-1,TRBD1,TRBJ1-1,CASTLTAQGAPTEAFF,TGCGCCAGCACCCTAACGGCCCAGGGGGCGCCCACTGAAGCTTTCTTT
many,TRBV13,-,TRBJ1-1,CASSLERAEAFF,TGTGCCAGCAGCTTGGAAAGGGCTGAAGCTTTCTTT
few,TRBV18,TRBD1,TRBJ1-2,CASSPPTNRGLIGYTF,TGTGCCAGCTCACCACCCACCAACAGGGGGCTAATTGGCTACACCTTC
-,TRBV20-1,-,TRBJ1-5,CSARADRSNQPQHF,TGCAGTGCTAGAGCCGACAGGAGCAATCAGCCCCAGCATTTT
few,TRBV6-1,-,TRBJ2-2,CASEGVRNTGELFF,TGTGCCAGCGAGGGCGTTAGGAACACCGGGGAGCTGTTTTTT
-,TRBV29-1,-,TRBJ1-1,CSVPGMNTEAFF,TGCAGCGTTCCGGGGATGAACACTGAAGCTTTCTTT
many,TRBV7-8,-,TRBJ1-2,CASSLTDGRNYGYTF,TGTGCCAGCAGCTTAACAGACGGAAGGAACTATGGCTACACCTTC
few,TRBV24-1,-,TRBJ2-5,CATSAPGHQETQYF,TGTGCCACCAGTGCTCCGGGACATCAAGAGACCCAGTACTTC
many,TRBV3-1,TRBD1,TRBJ1-2,CASSQVDRASNYGYTF,TGTGCCAGCAGCCAAGTGGACAGGGCTAGCAACTATGGCTACACCTTC
few,TRBV19,-,TRBJ1-2,CASSTSTESINYGYTF,TGTGCCAGTAGTACTTCGACAGAAAGTATTAACTATGGCTACACCTTC
-,TRBV3-1,-,TRBJ2-7,CASSQSDSAGDEQYF,TGTGCCAGCAGCCAAAGCGACTCCGCCGGCGACGAGCAGTACTTC
few,TRBV30,-,TRBJ2-5,CAWKHLVLETQYF,TGTGCCTGGAAGCACCTAGTCCTAGAGACCCAGTACTTC
few,TRBV16,-,TRBJ2-5,CASSQLAFETQYF,TGTGCCAGCAGCCAACTAGCGTTCGAGACCCAGTACTTC
many,TRBV11-2,-,TRBJ2-3,CASGFRVDTQYF,TGTGCCAGCGGATTTAGGGTAGATACGCAGTATTTT
many,TRBV2,-,TRBJ1-5,CASSRVHQPQHF,TGTGCCAGCAGTAGGGTTCATCAGCCCCAGCATTTT
many,TRBV20-1,TRBD1,TRBJ1-5,CSAQQGISNQPQHF,TGCAGTGCTCAACAGGGGATTAGCAATCAGCCCCAGCATTTT
-,TRBV20-1,-,TRBJ1-5,CSAWEGGNQPQHF,TGCAGTGCTTGGGAGGGGGGCAATCAGCCCCAGCATTTT
many,TRBV20-1,TRBD2,TRBJ2-3,CSAGLAGETSTDTQYF,TGCAGTGCTGGACTAGCGGGGGAAACTAGCACAGATACGCAGTATTTT
-,TRBV7-2,-,TRBJ1-2,CASSLVVSGYGFLNGYTF,TGTGCCAGCAGCTTAGTCGTGTCCGGGTATGGATTTTTGAATGGCTACACCTTC
few,TRBV20-1,-,TRBJ1-2,CSARDITLNYGYTF,TGCAGTGCTAGAGATATTACACTTAACTATGGCTACACCTTC
-,TRBV20-1,-,TRBJ2-5,CSARDHGGQETQYF,TGCAGTGCTAGAGATCACGGGGGCCAAGAGACCCAGTACTTC
-,TRBV9,-,TRBJ1-1,CASREGQNTEAFF,TGTGCCAGCAGAGAGGGACAGAACACTGAAGCTTTCTTT
-,TRBV19,TRBD1,TRBJ2-2,CATHLGQLNTGELFF,TGTGCCACCCACCTGGGACAGCTAAACACCGGGGAGCTGTTTTTT
-,TRBV14,-,TRBJ2-2,CASSLISGANTGELFF,TGTGCCAGCAGCCTCATTAGCGGAGCGAACACCGGGGAGCTGTTTTTT
many,TRBV12-3/TRBV12-4,TRBD2,TRBJ2-7,CASSWTSGASYEQYF,TGTGCCAGCAGTTGGACTAGCGGGGCCTCCTACGAGCAGTACTTC
-,TRBV25-1,TRBD2,TRBJ2-7,CASSATSEVSYEQYF,TGTGCCAGCAGTGCGACTAGCGAAGTATCCTACGAGCAGTACTTC
many,TRBV7-8,-,TRBJ1-1,CASSLAMQAVTEAFF,TGTGCCAGCAGCTTAGCGATGCAGGCCGTCACTGAAGCTTTCTTT